Presented here are 3 T cell receptor beta chains from one specimen sequenced in a study of blood T cell repertoires in COVID-19. Some clones are missing from TCRdb's copy, which holds only in-frame ones; the method was immunoSEQ multiplex PCR. Of 99,000 or so clones in the sample, around 84% were seen once. What was sequenced was peripheral blood. These receptors were taken from a man between 65 and 85 years old with active or convalescent COVID-19.

This rearrangement joins TRBV4-2 to TRBJ1-6; D perhaps matches TRBD1 (5 bases). The CDR3 sequence is 17 residues long. CDR1 LGHNA and CDR2 YNFKEQ come from the germline V gene. V was cut by 1 base and J by 8 bases, with 18 bases left in between. As DNA, the CDR3 is TGTGCCAGCAGCCAAGTAGTAGGAGGGGCGCGGGATTCACCCCTCCACTTT. It codes for CASSQVVGGARDSPLHF.

The chain carries TRBV30 and TRBJ1-3, with D possibly matching TRBD1 (5 bases). This CDR3 spans 17 amino acids. Trimming removed 2 bases from V and 0 bases from J, with 17 bases in between. The germline CDR1 and CDR2 sequences are GTSNPN and SVGIG (reference sequence). CDR3 sequence reads: CAWSPRGWTSSGNTIYF. In DNA form, the CDR3 reads TGTGCCTGGAGTCCCCGGGGGTGGACCTCCTCTGGAAACACCATATATTTT.

CDR3 in DNA: TGTGCCAGCTCACCACAGGGAGGGGAAAAACTGTTTTTT. This sequence encodes CASSPQGGEKLFF. The V and J genes are TRBV18 and TRBJ1-4; D is unclear. The CDR3 has 13 residues. V was trimmed by 1 base and J by 8 bases, leaving 8 bases between them. Germline V lookup: CDR1 KGHSH, CDR2 LQKENI. The whole variable domain, filled in from reference TRBV18 and TRBJ1-4, reads NAGVMQNPRHLVRRRGQEARLRCSPMKGHSHVYWYRQLPEEGLKFMVYLQKENIIDESGMPKERFSAEFPKEGPSILRIQQVVRGDSAAYFCASSPQGGEKLFFGSGTQLSVL.